The TCR beta chain described here comes from a study of T-cell memory formation after mild COVID-19. Broader study findings: A subset of responding clones appeared in pre-infection memory, suggesting cross-reactive memory joined. Later expanders leaned toward CD4+, whereas clones contracting from day 15 to 85 were balanced CD4/CD8. Mainly in CM and EM were contracting CD4+ clones; CD8+ were in EMRA.

V lost 0 bases to trimming and J lost 0 bases, with 11 bases between them. CDR3 length: 16 amino acids. Looked up from germline, CDR1 is LGHNA and CDR2 is YSLEER. Remarks on this clonotype: Its specificity is not known.

UMIs and sample barcodes were carried by the TCR alpha and TCR beta cDNA libraries that 5'RACE produced using constant-segment primers. MiXCR, run by TCRdb on the 5' RACE reads, gives a single entry per CDR3 protein. The sample lists 110,000 or so distinct CDR3 sequences; about 24% were seen once. The rearrangement uses TRBV4-3 and TRBJ1-1, with unresolved D. Material for sequencing was PBMCs or a T cell subset sorted from them (not recorded which). The sequence derives from a man in his late teens or twenties who had mild COVID-19 (a few samples of this study predate the infection). Cell type and time point are not known. The CDR3 is CASSQEGPPMNTEAFF. The CDR3 DNA reads TGCGCCAGCAGCCAAGAAGGCCCACCGATGAACACTGAAGCTTTCTTT.